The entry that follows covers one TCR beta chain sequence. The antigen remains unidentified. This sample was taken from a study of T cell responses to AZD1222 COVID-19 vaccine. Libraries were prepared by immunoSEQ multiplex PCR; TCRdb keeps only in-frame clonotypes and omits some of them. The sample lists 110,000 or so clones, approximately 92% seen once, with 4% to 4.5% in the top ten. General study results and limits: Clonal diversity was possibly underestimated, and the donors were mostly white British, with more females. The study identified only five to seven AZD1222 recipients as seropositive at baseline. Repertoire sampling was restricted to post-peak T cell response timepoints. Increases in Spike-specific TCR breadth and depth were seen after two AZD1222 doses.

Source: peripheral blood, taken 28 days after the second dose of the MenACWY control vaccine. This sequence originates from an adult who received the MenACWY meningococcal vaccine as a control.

CDR3 bases: TGTGCCAGCAGTTACGGACACGCTCGAGCTTTCTTT. Translation: CASSYGHARAFF. This sequence joins TRBV6-2 or TRBV6-3 and TRBJ1-1; D possibly corresponds to TRBD1 (5 bases). V lost 2 bases and J lost 10, with 11 bases in between. Germline CDR1 MNHEY, CDR2 SVGEGT. CDR3 length: 12 amino acids.